The following is a TCR beta chain sequence with its context. This clone has just a few counts. Its antigen is not yet known. No base-level quality is on record; no much larger clone is a single base apart. Libraries were made using the immunoSEQ multiplex PCR assay. For the multiplex PCR, a mixture combining 60 forward primers for TCR Vbeta segments and 13 reverse primers for TCR Jbeta segments was used. A multiplex PCR assay on genomic DNA amplified the CDR3 region of rearranged TCR beta genes. Amplified TCR beta libraries were sequenced as 87-base-pair reads on the Illumina HiSeq System. For the original study's pipeline: Across the roughly 670 repertoires, a later analysis counted roughly 84 million unique TCR beta chains, around 11 million of which were shared by at least two donors. A nearest-neighbor algorithm error-corrected the raw reads and collapsed the reads into unique sequences, merging closely related sequences to remove PCR and sequencing errors. V, D and J gene segments were assigned by aligning CDR3 sequences to IMGT reference sequences. For a sequence to be retained, a match of at least six nucleotides to both a V gene segment and a J gene segment was required. A rearrangement counted as productive if the CDR3 had no stop codons and remained in frame with V and J, and every other rearrangement counted as non-productive. Following IMGT convention, CDR3 was defined as the stretch from the second conserved V-encoded cysteine up to the conserved J-encoded phenylalanine. In an earlier analysis of roughly 580 of the donors, sequences lacking an unambiguous match to a single V gene segment were excluded. In an earlier analysis of some 590 of the donors, a V segment was called functional when productive rearrangements were above 56.7%, and segregating when the standard deviation between donors exceeded 5%. A statistical classification framework was developed to diagnose cytomegalovirus status using the catalog of TCR beta chain sequences. V and J gene assignment, in a later analysis, came from comparing TCR nucleotide sequences with IMGT/GENE-DB human TR gene sequences. In a later analysis, CDR3 sequences and most-parsimonious VDJ recombination scenarios were assigned using the TCRdist pipeline. In a later analysis, each TCR beta chain was defined by its CDR3 amino acid sequence together with its V-gene family, and reads without a unique V-gene family were excluded. In a later analysis, approximately 640 highly shared, low-generation-probability nucleotide sequences were removed to address suspected cross-contamination and a sequencing artifact. A later analysis calculated a clonal expansion index for each public chain from normalized within-repertoire ranks of inferred template counts. A later analysis computed generation probabilities with a VDJ recombination model fitted to out-of-frame rearrangements, and checked the results against IGoR. In a later analysis, TCR-TCR, TCR-HLA and TCR-CMV co-occurrence was scored with hypergeometric tests, and a repertoire-size bias correction was applied to TCR pairs. False discovery rates were estimated in a later analysis by permuting HLA or CMV assignments 20 times. In a later analysis, co-occurring TCRs were grouped with DBSCAN, and TCRdist sequence similarity was added when clustering was performed within HLA-allele-positive subsets. Co-occurrence clustering excluded repertoires with fewer than 30,000 or more than 120,000 public chains, plus five with anomalous nucleotide sharing. In TCRdb, the immuneACCESS table is reduced to in-frame sequences with V and J assigned. These tables do not hold every clone; where another copy was compared, an unresolved V gene accounts for under half, and the others remain unexplained. That table is the source of V, J and clone size, and D and trimming were worked out from the DNA. For this sample there are more than 110,000 clones; about 73% appear just once. Approximately 2.3% of the sample goes to the ten largest clones.

The data belong to a study of cytomegalovirus exposure and HLA in healthy donors (TCRdb year 2017). Broadly, across the study: An earlier analysis of fewer than 750 of the donors reported approximately 260 Gb of sequence data and roughly 120 million unique TCR beta sequences obtained from some 170 million T cells. An early release that covered 500 to 800 HLA-typed donors contained approximately 300 gigabases of sequencing data and about 93 million unique TCR sequences. The genetic ancestry cluster associated with self-reported Caucasian donors included about 84% of the 300 to 450 genotyped donors. The study aimed to test whether cataloging public T cell receptors could reveal signatures of past pathogen exposure. Using immunosequencing, the study profiled T cell repertoires from about 610 subjects and related those repertoires to cytomegalovirus serostatus. Along with the approximately 700-subject first cohort, a separate validation cohort of around 110 different subjects was used. High-throughput TCR immunosequencing, statistical association of individual TCRs with disease status, and machine learning were combined to predict cytomegalovirus infection status. To study patterns of TCR occurrence, a later analysis re-analyzed previously published TCR beta repertoires from several hundred donors and added high-resolution HLA genotyping. Rather than drawing on any new phenotypic data, the later analysis identified candidate immune exposures from TCR beta sequences and the way those sequences occurred across donors. An earlier analysis of several hundred of the donors used high-throughput TCR beta sequencing to judge whether each TCR beta V gene segment behaved as functional or pseudogenic. Donor age, sex, ethnicity and CMV serostatus were collected together with the repertoire data. A later genetic analysis used genome-wide SNP genotypes for about three fifths of the 666 donors, treating that subset as a discovery cohort. All discovery cohort repertoires had been generated on a single sequencing platform. HLA typing included class I and class II loci at four-digit resolution. The number of typed donors differed by locus: roughly 620-640 for A, B, C, DRB1 and DQB1; approximately 520 for DQA1; 606 for DPA1; and roughly 450 for DPB1. Because of strong linkage in the cohort, four or five DR-DQ haplotypes were treated as single units for association and clustering. Among under 450 genotyped donors of the cohort, an average of about 240,000 unique TCR beta nucleotide sequences were sequenced per donor, about a sixth of them non-productive.

A distance of 18 bases separates the germline ends of V and J, which lose 4 bases and 6 bases respectively. Reading from cysteine to phenylalanine, the CDR3 counts 15 amino acids. Only CDR3 DNA remains: 45 bases, in frame from the first base. CDR1 SGHDN and CDR2 FVKESK were looked up in the germline V gene. General study outcomes and caveats: A later analysis associated 15,000 to 20,000 TCR beta sequences with specific HLA alleles at a false discovery rate of 0.05. Sequencing depth was assumed to be roughly uniform across donors in the presence/absence analyses, though that assumption may not hold. Because some donors lacked HLA typing at each locus, the association tests relied only on the typed subset. In an earlier analysis of about 600 of the donors, most TCR beta V segments appeared in productive rearrangements about 87% or about 30% of the time, broadly matching IMGT annotations. Immune exposure information for the cohort was limited to CMV serostatus. In a later analysis, most CMV-associated TCR beta chains were found to appear HLA-restricted, with HLA associations seemingly driven largely by CMV exposure. Approximately 18 rarely observed V segments, including chromosome 9 orphons, were excluded from the earlier analysis of a few hundred of the donors because counts were too low. According to a later analysis, parvovirus B19, influenza, CMV and Epstein-Barr virus appeared linked to several top co-occurrence clusters. Most TCR sequences were seen in very few donors, while some public TCRs were found in many individuals. Three of the identified cytomegalovirus-associated TCR beta chains were confirmed in vitro to be specific for cytomegalovirus antigens. Correlated functional status among segregating V segments might reflect linkage disequilibrium, but an unknown experimental factor could not be ruled out. The sequencing pipeline was judged likely to have produced a cluster of highly shared sequence variants as a technical artifact. Strong co-occurrence of HLA alleles, especially DR and DQ, made assigning TCR associations to individual alleles difficult. In both the original and validation cohorts, the classifier was reported to diagnose cytomegalovirus status with high specificity and sensitivity. A further reported finding was that TCR beta sequences accurately predicted the HLA-A and HLA-B alleles for most subjects in the first cohort. Some IMGT-functional V segments, including TRBV6-2 and TRBV6-3, could not be told apart with the 87-base-pair reads, so those segments were excluded. An association between a missense DCLRE1C variant and V-gene and J-gene trimming of TCR beta chains was found in a later genetic analysis and replicated in an independent cohort. A later genetic analysis reported fewer N-insertions in productive TCRs among donors in an Asian-associated ancestry cluster than the roughly 700-donor mean. It was suggested by the authors that the approach could potentially be generalized to other disease states and immunological phenotypes. In a later analysis, HLA-associated TCR beta chains showed more clonal expansion and lower generation probabilities than non-associated chains that were equally common. In a later analysis, the rate of TCR association differed among HLA loci, with DRB1 alleles having the most associated TCRs and HLA-C alleles having the fewest. In this cohort, only TCR beta chains were sequenced, and detectable features were limited by the absence of alpha or paired-chain data. A total of 150 to 200 TCR beta chains were listed by the study as associated with cytomegalovirus.

The cohort consisted of 600 to 700 healthy bone marrow donors. At the time of sampling, every cohort member was nominally healthy, though immune exposures that went unrecorded were likely present. The donor was CMV seropositive and was included in the group of about 290 seropositive cohort members. A peripheral blood sample was provided by each donor, and peripheral blood mononuclear cells were used for TCR beta sequencing. Genomic DNA was extracted from the blood cell samples with the Qiagen DNeasy Blood Extraction Kit. The material sequenced was PBMCs. The V and J segments used are TRBV14 and TRBJ1-2; perhaps TRBD1 is the D gene, with 6 bases matching. The sequence was obtained from a woman between 55 and 75 years old in good health and CMV-seropositive. The DNA sequence is as follows: TGTGCCAGCAGCCCGCGGGGGGCAGGGAGGGATGGCTACACCTTC. Its amino acids are CASSPRGAGRDGYTF. Supplemented by the reference TRBV14 and TRBJ1-2 proteins around the CDR3, the complete variable domain is EAGVTQFPSHSVIEKGQTVTLRCDPISGHDNLYWYRRVMGKEIKFLLHFVKESKQDESGMPNNRFLAERTGGTYSTLKVQPAELEDSGVYFCASSPRGAGRDGYTFGSGTRLTVV.